Following are 18 T cell receptor beta chains from one sample sequenced in a study of identical twins. MiXCR was run by TCRdb on the 5' RACE reads, yielding one entry per CDR3 protein. Of over 600,000 distinct CDR3 sequences in the sample, 20% to 25% are singletons; the top ten hold roughly 4%. Another study also made use of these data, one on T cells expressing NK-cell markers.

The sequencing sample was made of PBMCs. The receptor source for this set is a young woman in good health.

This sequence joins TRBV6-5 and TRBJ2-7; D possibly corresponds to TRBD2 (6 bases). This CDR3 spans 15 amino acids. Trimming shortened V by 0 bases and J by 4 bases, and 13 bases separated the two germline ends. Germline V gives CDR1 MNHEY, CDR2 SVGAGI. The CDR3 DNA reads as TGTGCCAGCAGTTACTCTCTGGCGGGAAAATACGAGCAGTACTTC. It yields the protein CASSYSLAGKYEQYF.

This clonotype turned up a few times. The chain is built from TRBV20-1 and TRBJ2-1; D unresolved. The germline gives CDR1 DFQATT, CDR2 SNEGSKA (reference sequence). V was cut by 2 bases and J by 1 base, with 6 bases left in between. This CDR3 comprises 13 residues. The CDR3 reads CSARQVSYNEQFF. The CDR3 nucleotides read TGCAGTGCTAGACAGGTGTCCTACAATGAGCAGTTCTTC.

The V call is TRBV7-7, the J call TRBJ2-7; unclear D gene. This CDR3 has 13 amino acids. Germline V gives CDR1 SSHAT, CDR2 FNYEAQ (reference sequence). The CDR3 bases are TGTGCTAGTATGCGTCTGGAGTCCTACGAGCAGTACTTC. Protein: CASMRLESYEQYF.

This chain joins TRBV7-2 and TRBJ2-5; a weak D match, TRBD2 (5 bases). Germline V gene lookup returns CDR1 SGHTA and CDR2 FQGNSA. V shed 2 bases and J shed 2 bases, with 18 bases lying between them. The CDR3 has 17 residues. In nucleotides, the CDR3 is TGTGCCAGCAGCTTAACGGGAAGGCTTCGGAATCAAGAGACCCAGTACTTC. Protein sequence: CASSLTGRLRNQETQYF.

The chain carries TRBV28 and TRBJ2-5; tentative D call: TRBD1 (5 bases). V lost 6 bases to trimming and J lost 6 bases, with 20 bases between them. CDR3 length: 15 amino acids. Germline V lookup: CDR1 MDHEN, CDR2 SYDVKM. The CDR3 nucleotides read TGTGCCAGCAGCCAGGCAGGGATGGCTCAAAAGACCCAGTACTTC. It encodes CASSQAGMAQKTQYF.

This chain uses TRBV18 with TRBJ2-7; weak D call: TRBD2 (5 bases). From germline, CDR1 is KGHSH and CDR2 LQKENI. There are 16 residues in the CDR3. V lost 1 base and J lost 5, with 18 bases in between. The DNA for the CDR3 is TGTGCCAGCTCACCACTTCAGTCCCTAGCTGGCCACGAGCAGTACTTC. Encoded protein: CASSPLQSLAGHEQYF.

This clonotype was seen a handful of times. This rearrangement joins TRBV9 to TRBJ2-3; D gene unclear. Germline-derived CDR1 and CDR2 are SGDLS and YYNGEE. The ends were cut back, 5 bases at V and 0 bases at J, with 7 bases in the middle. The length of the CDR3 is 13 residues. This CDR3 is CASSIDSTDTQYF. CDR3 nucleotides: TGTGCCAGCAGTATAGACAGCACAGATACGCAGTATTTT. The entire variable domain, with the rest obtained from reference TRBV9 and TRBJ2-3, is as follows: DSGVTQTPKHLITATGQRVTLRCSPRSGDLSVYWYQQSLDQGLQFLIQYYNGEERAKGNILERFSAQQFPDLHSELNLSSLELGDSALYFCASSIDSTDTQYFGPGTRLTVL.

In its sample, this clonotype was seen once. J is TRBJ2-2 and V is TRBV2; tentatively, D is TRBD1 or TRBD2 (5 bases each). Trimming took 6 bases from V and 6 from J, leaving 11 bases between them. From germline, CDR1 is SNHLY and CDR2 FYNNEI. The CDR3 runs to 13 residues. CDR3 in DNA: TGTGCCAGCAGACAGGCCGGGGCCGGGGAGCTGTTTTTT. As protein: CASRQAGAGELFF.

The chain employs TRBV20-1 and TRBJ2-7; 12 bases line up with TRBD2. Germline V gene sequence: CDR1 DFQATT, CDR2 SNEGSKA (reference sequence). This CDR3 has 15 residues. Trimming took 3 bases from V and 3 from J; bases not matched to a gene: 6. The CDR3 region is CSASLAGGFRYEQYF. DNA of the CDR3: TGCAGTGCTAGTCTAGCGGGAGGGTTCCGCTACGAGCAGTACTTC.

The chain couples TRBV10-3 to TRBJ2-5; D might be TRBD1 (6 bases). The CDR3 is made up of 14 amino acids. Trimming cost V 3 bases and J 1 base, with 9 bases left between them. CDR1 is ENHRY, CDR2 SYGVKD, per germline. In nucleotides, the CDR3 is TGTGCCATCAGTGATAGGGGGTTCCAAGAGACCCAGTACTTC. This translates into CAISDRGFQETQYF.

This clonotype occurred many times. This chain joins TRBV6-5 and TRBJ2-7; TRBD2 matches 9 bases. There are 13 residues in the CDR3. Germline loops: CDR1 MNHEY, CDR2 SVGAGI. V was pared by 1 base and J by 5 bases, with 0 bases of the junction left unmatched. The CDR3 DNA follows: TGTGCCAGCAGTTACTTAGCGGGAGACGAGCAGTACTTC. Translated: CASSYLAGDEQYF.

This clonotype appeared many times. The chain joins TRBV20-1 to TRBJ2-3, with TRBD1 matching over 10 bases. The CDR3 has 16 residues. The ends lost 0 bases at V and 4 bases at J; junction bases unmatched: 7. The germline V gene encodes CDR1 DFQATT and CDR2 SNEGSKA (reference sequence). CDR3 DNA sequence: TGCAGTGCTAGAGATCTCGACAGGGGGCTGGCAGATACGCAGTATTTT. Translated, it gives CSARDLDRGLADTQYF.

The rearrangement joins TRBV21-1 to TRBJ2-7; the table's D gene call, TRBD1, was not cross checked with the DNA. TRBV21-1 is given as a pseudogene. The CDR3 consists of 16 residues. The CDR3: CASSRRGQIKGLEQYF. For the CDR3, the DNA is TGTGCCAGCAGCCGCCGTGGACAGATTAAAGGTCTGGAGCAGTACTTC.

The chain couples TRBV7-2 to TRBJ2-7, with D perhaps assigned TRBD1 or TRBD2 (5 bases each). The CDR3 runs 13 residues. The ends were cut back, 3 bases at V and 5 bases at J, with 11 bases in the middle. Per germline, CDR1 SGHTA and CDR2 FQGNSA. As DNA, the CDR3 is TGTGCCAGCAGCTTGGCAGGGAGCGACGAGCAGTACTTC. Translating it yields CASSLAGSDEQYF.

This clonotype was counted only a few times. The chain joins TRBV7-9 to TRBJ1-3; D ambiguous. There are 14 residues in the CDR3. Germline lookup yields CDR1 SEHNR and CDR2 FQNEAQ (reference sequence). V shed 2 bases and J shed 8 bases, with 13 bases lying between them. The CDR3 DNA follows: TGTGCCAGCAGCTTAAGCGGGTATGGTCACACCATATATTTT. Protein: CASSLSGYGHTIYF. Supplemented by reference TRBV7-9 and TRBJ1-3, the full variable domain reads DTGVSQNPRHKITKRGQNVTFRCDPISEHNRLYWYRQTLGQGPEFLTYFQNEAQLEKSRLLSDRFSAERPKGSFSTLEIQRTEQGDSAMYLCASSLSGYGHTIYFGEGSWLTVV.

The chain joins TRBV11-1 to TRBJ2-1; 9 bases map to TRBD2. From germline, CDR1 is SGHAT and CDR2 FQDESV (reference sequence). CDR3 length: 18 amino acids. With V trimmed by 5 bases and J by 1 base, 12 bases remained unmatched. The CDR3 region has the DNA TGTGCCAGCAGCCTCGGACTGACTAGCGGAAGATCCTACAATGAGCAGTTCTTC. Its translation: CASSLGLTSGRSYNEQFF.

On this clonotype: Here the CDR3 omits its conserved ending phenylalanine or tryptophan, so a read error is the likely source. The chain joins TRBV20-1 to TRBJ2-7; possibly TRBD1 or TRBD2 for D (5 bases each). Trimming pared 7 bases from V and 6 bases from J, leaving 13 bases between. The length of the CDR3 is 11 residues. CDR1 and CDR2 (germline): DFQATT, SNEGSKA (reference sequence). This CDR3 is CSVSGPGEQYL. The DNA for the CDR3 is TGCAGTGTCTCGGGACCGGGCGAGCAGTACCTC.

This clonotype was recorded a few times. The chain is built from TRBV20-1 and TRBJ1-1; maybe TRBD1 (5 bases). The V end was cut by 1 base, the J end by 5 bases, with 14 bases between. Germline V gene data show CDR1 as DFQATT and CDR2 as SNEGSKA (reference sequence). The CDR3 runs 14 residues. The DNA of the CDR3 is TGCAGTGCTAGAGTACCCGGGGGTGTTACTGAAGCTTTCTTT. The encoded protein is CSARVPGGVTEAFF.